This T cell receptor beta chain was recovered during a study of blood T cells in healthy people across ages. Together with a sample-barcoded 5' primer, a J-beta primer mix was included in a second PCR lasting about 7 to 11 cycles. TCRdb re-called the 5' RACE reads with MiXCR, one entry per CDR3 protein. The data contain about 1.8 million distinct CDR3 sequences, 49% of them singletons. In germline, CDR1 is SGDLS, CDR2 YYNGEE. The CDR3 is 15 residues long. J gave up 4 bases and V 0 bases, and 2 bases lay outside the gene matches. The source of this sequence is a middle-aged woman in good health. V and J are TRBV9 and TRBJ2-3; 10 positions agree with TRBD1. Material: blood. For the CDR3, the DNA is TGTGCCAGCAGCGTAGAAGGGACAGGGGCAGATACGCAGTATTTT. Translation gives CASSVEGTGADTQYF. Looking up the rest from reference TRBV9 and TRBJ2-3 gives the full variable domain: DSGVTQTPKHLITATGQRVTLRCSPRSGDLSVYWYQQSLDQGLQFLIQYYNGEERAKGNILERFSAQQFPDLHSELNLSSLELGDSALYFCASSVEGTGADTQYFGPGTRLTVL.